This entry concerns a single TCR beta chain. Other DNA sequences of this sample code for an identical CDR3. The data are from a study of OX40 agonist ivuxolimab in advanced cancers. Profiled with immunoSEQ multiplex PCR; TCRdb holds only in-frame clones, not every one. The table lists 90,000 to 100,000 clones, less than 90% of them singletons, with about 0.8% in the top ten. Germline assignment: CDR1 SGHNT and CDR2 YYREEE (reference sequence). The CDR3 has 15 residues. V was clipped by 0 bases and J by 3 bases, with 11 bases between them. The rearrangement joins TRBV5-4 to TRBJ2-3; TRBD2 is a possible D gene (6 bases). The sample consisted of CD4+ or CD8+ T cells sorted from blood, taken in a trial of the OX40 agonist ivuxolimab. The TCR originated in an adult with an advanced solid tumor such as melanoma, head and neck, liver or kidney cancer. Here the CDR3 DNA reads TGTGCCAGCAGCTTGGCGGGAGCGGGTACAGATACGCAGTATTTT. Translated, it gives CASSLAGAGTDTQYF.